A selection of T cell receptor beta chains follows, all from one sample in a study of intratumoral heterogeneity in liver cancer. The data were produced by immunoSEQ multiplex PCR, yet TCRdb's version contains in-frame clones alone and is incomplete. The sample has about 6,200 clones, under 75% seen once. The material sequenced was tumor tissue, taken before any cancer treatment. The receptors shown here come from a woman in her sixties or seventies with hepatocellular carcinoma. Each CDR3 is given with its conserved first and last residue. D genes are given only for firm matches. Clone size appears in some rows only: once, few, many, or a class for an expanded clone.

clone_size j_call d_call v_call cdr3_nt cdr3_aa
medium-sized TRBJ1-1 . TRBV5-1 TGCGCCAGCAGCGGTGGTGGCCGGGGAGTAGCTTTCTTT CASSGGGRGVAFF
. TRBJ2-1 TRBD2 TRBV19 TGTGCCAGTACCCAAACTAGCGCAAGTTACAATGAGCAGTTCTTC CASTQTSASYNEQFF
once TRBJ2-4 TRBD1 TRBV28 TGTGCCAGCAGGTCGGGACAGCTAGCCAAAAACATTCAGTACTTC CASRSGQLAKNIQYF
. TRBJ2-2 TRBD1 TRBV2 TGTGCCAGCAGTGCGACAGGGGAGACCGGGGAGCTGTTTTTT CASSATGETGELFF
medium-sized TRBJ2-3 TRBD2 TRBV28 TGTGCCAGCAGTAAAGTAGCGGGAGGCACAGATACGCAGTATTTT CASSKVAGGTDTQYF
. TRBJ2-5 TRBD2 TRBV5-1 TGCGCCAGCAGCTTGGGTTTGGCTAGCGGGAACCAAGAGACCCAGTACTTC CASSLGLASGNQETQYF
. TRBJ2-1 TRBD2 TRBV7-7 TGTGCTAGCAGCTTAGTCGGCCCCGGGACTAGCGGGAGGAATGAGCAGTTCTTC CASSLVGPGTSGRNEQFF
. TRBJ2-7 TRBD1 TRBV5-1 TGCGCCAGCAGCTTGGCCACCGGGACAGCTCCCTACGAGCAGTACTTC CASSLATGTAPYEQYF
. TRBJ1-1 . TRBV19 TGTGCCAGTAGTATAAGGGTTCGTATGGGCACTGAAGCTTTCTTT CASSIRVRMGTEAFF
. TRBJ2-2 . TRBV9 TGTGCCAGCAGCGGCAGGGGGGTCACCGGGGAGCTGTTTTTT CASSGRGVTGELFF
. TRBJ2-2 . TRBV30 TGTGCCTGGAGGGGACATTTCACCGGGGAGCTGTTTTTT CAWRGHFTGELFF
. TRBJ2-1 TRBD1 TRBV30 TGTGCCTGGAGTGCCGGGACAGGGTTGCATGAGCAGTTCTTC CAWSAGTGLHEQFF
medium-sized TRBJ2-1 TRBD2 TRBV3-1/TRBV3-2 TGTGCCAGCAGCCAGGGAGGGCGGGAGGCGTTTGGTGATGAGCAGTTCTTC CASSQGGREAFGDEQFF
. TRBJ2-2 TRBD1 TRBV28 TGTGCCAGCAGTTTATCGGGACAGCATCTGAACACCGGGGAGCTGTTTTTT CASSLSGQHLNTGELFF
once TRBJ2-1 . TRBV18 TGTGCCAGCTCACCACCGGGACATTACCAGGAAAATGAGCAGTTCTTC CASSPPGHYQENEQFF
. TRBJ1-5 . TRBV12-3/TRBV12-4 TGTGCCAGCAGTCGGGACTTCAATCAGCCCCAGCATTTT CASSRDFNQPQHF
. TRBJ1-2 . TRBV19 TGTGCCAGTAGCCGACGAGAGGGTGGCTACACCTTC CASSRREGGYTF
. TRBJ2-1 TRBD1 TRBV10-3 TGTGCCATCAGTCATGGGGGGACAGGGGAGAACAATGAGCAGTTCTTC CAISHGGTGENNEQFF
. TRBJ1-1 TRBD1 TRBV27 TGTGCCAGCAGTAATCGAGGGACAGGGGGAATTAGGGACACTGAAGCTTTCTTT CASSNRGTGGIRDTEAFF
. TRBJ2-3 . TRBV9 TGTGCCAGCAGCGTAGCTAGCTTAGACTCAGATACGCAGTATTTT CASSVASLDSDTQYF
few TRBJ2-5 . TRBV3-1/TRBV3-2 TGTGCCAGCAGCCAGAGTCACGGCCAGTACTTC CASSQSHGQYF
. TRBJ1-2 . TRBV7-3 TGTGCCAGCGGCCACCAGAACTATGGCTACACCTTC CASGHQNYGYTF
. TRBJ2-2 TRBD2 TRBV5-6 TGTGCCAGCAGCTCAGGCGGGGGACTCACTAATCCGGGGGAGCTGTTTTTT CASSSGGGLTNPGELFF
. TRBJ2-1 . TRBV10-3 TGTGCCATCAGTGAGACGGCTTTTGGGTCCTACAATGAGCAGTTCTTC CAISETAFGSYNEQFF
. TRBJ1-2 . TRBV30 TGTGCCTGGAGTGTACTCTCGGGACCCAACTATGGCTACACCTTC CAWSVLSGPNYGYTF
. TRBJ2-4 . TRBV30 TGTGCCTGGAGTGGAGGGATCTCCGCGGGAAACATTCAGTACTTC CAWSGGISAGNIQYF
. TRBJ2-1 TRBD1 TRBV5-6 TGTGCCAGCAGCTTATACGTTTGGACAGGGGGCTCGAATGAGCAGTTCTTC CASSLYVWTGGSNEQFF
. TRBJ2-7 TRBD1 TRBV10-1 TGCGCCAGCAGTGAGAGCAGGGGGTACGAGCAGTACTTC CASSESRGYEQYF
. TRBJ1-2 . TRBV27 TGTGCCAGCAGTCCGCAGGACCCGCCCTATGGCTACACCTTC CASSPQDPPYGYTF
few TRBJ2-7 . TRBV6-6 TGTGCCAGCAGTTACCCCCAGGGTTGGGAGCAGTACTTC CASSYPQGWEQYF
. TRBJ2-1 TRBD1 TRBV7-6 TGTGCCAGCAGCTTCTTGACAGGGGATTCCTACAATGAGCAGTTCTTC CASSFLTGDSYNEQFF
. TRBJ1-1 TRBD1 TRBV5-1 TGCGCCAGCAGCTTAGGACAGGGGTTATACACTGAAGCTTTCTTT CASSLGQGLYTEAFF
few TRBJ1-2 TRBD1 TRBV7-8 TGTGCCAGCAGCCCTAGGACAGGCTATGGCTACACCTTC CASSPRTGYGYTF
. TRBJ2-1 . TRBV5-4 TGTGCCAGCAGCCCACCGACATCCAATGAGCAGTTCTTC CASSPPTSNEQFF
. TRBJ2-5 . TRBV6-5 TGTGCCAGCAGGCCATCGTGGGGAAACCAAGAGACCCAGTACTTC CASRPSWGNQETQYF
. TRBJ2-7 . TRBV7-3 TGTGCCAGCAGCTTACAAAGGGGCCCCACCTACGAGCAGTACTTC CASSLQRGPTYEQYF
once TRBJ2-2 TRBD2 TRBV9 TGTGCCAGCAGCGTGGGGGAGCGGGAGTCTGACGGGGAGCTGTTTTTT CASSVGERESDGELFF
few TRBJ2-7 . TRBV28 TGTGCCAGCAGTTTACGGTTACTCGAGCAGTACTTC CASSLRLLEQYF
. TRBJ2-5 . TRBV13 TGTGCCAGCAGCCCCGGGACTCCCCAAGAGACCCAGTACTTC CASSPGTPQETQYF
large TRBJ1-5 . TRBV5-5 TGTGCCAGCAGCTTAGGTCTGCTAAGCAATCAGCCCCAGCATTTT CASSLGLLSNQPQHF
. TRBJ2-7 . TRBV7-5 TGTGCCAGAAGCCGTAACTACGAGCAGTACTTC CARSRNYEQYF
. TRBJ2-2 TRBD1 TRBV6-5 TGTGCCAGTCAGGGGGCAAACACCGGGGAGCTGTTTTTT CASQGANTGELFF
. TRBJ2-1 . TRBV27 TGTGCCAGCAGTTTAGAGCTAGCGAGAGATGAGCAGTTCTTC CASSLELARDEQFF
. TRBJ2-5 TRBD2 TRBV7-3 TGTGCCAGCAGCCCGGGACTAGCGGGACTAGAGACCCAGTACTTC CASSPGLAGLETQYF
once TRBJ2-3 TRBD2 TRBV27 TGTGCCAGCAGTCCTTTAGCGGGAGCTGGCACAGATACGCAGTATTTT CASSPLAGAGTDTQYF
. TRBJ2-1 TRBD2 TRBV18 TGTGCCAGCTCACCACCGACCGGGAGGGCCTGGAATGAGCAGTTCTTC CASSPPTGRAWNEQFF
. TRBJ2-5 TRBD1 TRBV2 TGTGCCAGCAGGGGAGATTCAGGGGGCGCGAGGGAGACCCAGTACTTC CASRGDSGGARETQYF
. TRBJ2-7 . TRBV5-1 TGCGCCAGCAGCTTGGTTCAGGGTACCTACGAGCAGTACTTC CASSLVQGTYEQYF
few TRBJ2-1 TRBD2 TRBV28 TGTGCCAGCACACCTGCGGGACTAGTCTCCCCAAGTGAGCAGTTCTTC CASTPAGLVSPSEQFF
few TRBJ2-5 . TRBV21-1 TGTGCCAGCTCATATGGGCCAGGCGCTTACCAAGGGCCATGCGAGGCCCAGTACTTC CASSYGPGAYQGPCEAQYF
. TRBJ2-5 . TRBV28 TGTGCCAGCAGCCCCTACAGGGCAGAGACCCAGTACTTC CASSPYRAETQYF
. TRBJ2-1 TRBD1 TRBV3-1/TRBV3-2 TGTGCCAGCAGCCGGACAGGGTCTAACAATGAGCAGTTCTTC CASSRTGSNNEQFF
. TRBJ1-2 . TRBV18 TGTGCCAGCTCACCCGACCCGAGGACGGCCTACACCTTC CASSPDPRTAYTF
few TRBJ1-2 TRBD1 TRBV29-1 TGCAGCGTTGTACTTCCCGACAGGGCCAGCTATGGCTACACCTTC CSVVLPDRASYGYTF
large TRBJ2-3 . TRBV27 TGTGCCAGCAGTTTTGGACAAACGGGAGATACGCAGTATTTT CASSFGQTGDTQYF
few TRBJ1-1 . TRBV30 TGTGCCTGGAGTGTATGGGGGGCAACGAGTGAAGCTTTCTTT CAWSVWGATSEAFF
. TRBJ1-2 . TRBV28 TGTGCCAGCAGTATCCCCTACTATGGCTACACCTTC CASSIPYYGYTF
. TRBJ1-2 . TRBV6-6 TGTGCCAGCAGTTACACGGACAAGACCTCCCGGGGCTACACCTTC CASSYTDKTSRGYTF
. TRBJ2-5 TRBD2 TRBV6-1 TGTGCCAGCAGTGACTGGGGGGGAGGAGGGGAAGAGACCCAGTACTTC CASSDWGGGGEETQYF
. TRBJ1-2 . TRBV5-1 TGCGCCAGCAGCTTGGGAGGGAACTATGGCTACACCTTC CASSLGGNYGYTF